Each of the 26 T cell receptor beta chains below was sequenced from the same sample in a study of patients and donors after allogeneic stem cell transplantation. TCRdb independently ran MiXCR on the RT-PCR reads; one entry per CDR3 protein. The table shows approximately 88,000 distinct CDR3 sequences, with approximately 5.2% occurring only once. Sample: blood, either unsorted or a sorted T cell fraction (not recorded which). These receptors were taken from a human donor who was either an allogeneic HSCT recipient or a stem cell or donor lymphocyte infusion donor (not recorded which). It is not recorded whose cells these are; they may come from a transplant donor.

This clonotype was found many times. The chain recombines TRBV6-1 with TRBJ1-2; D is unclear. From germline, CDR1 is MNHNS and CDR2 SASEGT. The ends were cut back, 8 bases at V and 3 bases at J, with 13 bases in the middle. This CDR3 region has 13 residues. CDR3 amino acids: CASAPGPYYGYTF. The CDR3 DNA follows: TGTGCCAGCGCCCCGGGCCCCTACTATGGCTACACCTTC.

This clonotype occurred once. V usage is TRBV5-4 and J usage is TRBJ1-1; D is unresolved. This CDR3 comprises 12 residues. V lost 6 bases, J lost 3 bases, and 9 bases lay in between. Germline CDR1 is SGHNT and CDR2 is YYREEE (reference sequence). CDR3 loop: CASNHPDTEAFF. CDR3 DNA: TGTGCCAGCAACCATCCCGACACTGAAGCTTTCTTT.

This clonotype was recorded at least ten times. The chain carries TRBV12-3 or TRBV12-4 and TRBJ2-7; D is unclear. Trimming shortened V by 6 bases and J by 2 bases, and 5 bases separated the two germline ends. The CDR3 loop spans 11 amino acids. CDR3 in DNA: TGTGCCAGCAGCTCCGCCTACGAGCAGTACTTC. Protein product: CASSSAYEQYF.

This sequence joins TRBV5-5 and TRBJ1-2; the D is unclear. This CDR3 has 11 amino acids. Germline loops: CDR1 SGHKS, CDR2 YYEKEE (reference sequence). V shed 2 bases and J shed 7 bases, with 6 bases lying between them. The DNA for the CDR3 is TGTGCCAGCAGCTTTCAGGTTGGCTACACCTTC. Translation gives CASSFQVGYTF.

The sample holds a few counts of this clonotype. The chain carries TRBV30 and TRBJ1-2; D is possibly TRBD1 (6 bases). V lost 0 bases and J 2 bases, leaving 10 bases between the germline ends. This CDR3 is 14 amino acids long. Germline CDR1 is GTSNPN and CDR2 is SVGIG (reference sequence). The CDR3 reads CAWSVHRANYGYTF. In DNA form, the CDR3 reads TGTGCCTGGAGTGTTCACAGGGCGAACTATGGCTACACCTTC.

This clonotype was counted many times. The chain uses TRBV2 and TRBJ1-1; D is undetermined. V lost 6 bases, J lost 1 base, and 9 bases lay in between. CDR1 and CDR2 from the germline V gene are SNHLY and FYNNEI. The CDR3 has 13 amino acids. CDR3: CASRFAENTEAFF. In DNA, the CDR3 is TGTGCCAGCAGGTTTGCCGAGAACACTGAAGCTTTCTTT.

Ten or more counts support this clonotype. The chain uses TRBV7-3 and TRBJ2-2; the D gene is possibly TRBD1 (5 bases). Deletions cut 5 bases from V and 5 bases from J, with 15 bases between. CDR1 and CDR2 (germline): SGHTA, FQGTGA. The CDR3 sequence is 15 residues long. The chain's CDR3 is CASSLQGYGTGELFF. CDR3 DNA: TGTGCCAGCAGCCTCCAGGGATACGGAACCGGGGAGCTGTTTTTT.

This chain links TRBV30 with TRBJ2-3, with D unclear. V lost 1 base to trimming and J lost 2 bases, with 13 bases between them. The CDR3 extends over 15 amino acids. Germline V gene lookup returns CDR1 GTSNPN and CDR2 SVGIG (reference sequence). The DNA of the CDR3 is TGTGCCTGGAGTGCTGGCGGACCTACCACAGATACGCAGTATTTT. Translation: CAWSAGGPTTDTQYF.

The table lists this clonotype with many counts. DNA for the CDR3: TGTGCCAGCAGCTCCGCGGGTTATGGCTACACCTTC. It yields the protein CASSSAGYGYTF. The V gene is TRBV7-9, the J gene TRBJ1-2; D not resolved. V lost 4 bases to trimming and J lost 5 bases, with 8 bases between them. In germline, CDR1 is SEHNR, CDR2 FQNEAQ (reference sequence). The CDR3 runs 12 residues.

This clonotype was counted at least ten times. CDR3 sequence: CASSLRTARGNGGYTF. The CDR3 DNA sequence: TGTGCCAGCTCACTAAGGACAGCAAGGGGGAACGGCGGCTACACCTTC. The V call is TRBV18, the J call TRBJ1-2; a possible D gene is TRBD1 (6 bases). This CDR3 spans 16 amino acids. The V gene's germline CDR1 is KGHSH and CDR2 LQKENI. The V and J ends lost 4 bases and 8 bases respectively, with 23 bases between them.

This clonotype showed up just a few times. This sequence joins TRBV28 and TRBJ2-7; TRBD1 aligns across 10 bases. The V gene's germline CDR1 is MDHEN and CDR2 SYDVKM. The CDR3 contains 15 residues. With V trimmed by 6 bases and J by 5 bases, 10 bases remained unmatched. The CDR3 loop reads CASSRPGTGVDEQYF. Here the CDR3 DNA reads TGTGCCAGCAGCCGCCCCGGGACAGGGGTCGACGAGCAGTACTTC.

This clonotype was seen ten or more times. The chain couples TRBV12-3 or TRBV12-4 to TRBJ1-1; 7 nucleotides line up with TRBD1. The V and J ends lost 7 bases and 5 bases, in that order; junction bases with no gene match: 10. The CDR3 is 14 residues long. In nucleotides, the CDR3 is TGTGCCAGCATCAACAGGGGAGGTGGAACTGAAGCTTTCTTT. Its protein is CASINRGGGTEAFF.

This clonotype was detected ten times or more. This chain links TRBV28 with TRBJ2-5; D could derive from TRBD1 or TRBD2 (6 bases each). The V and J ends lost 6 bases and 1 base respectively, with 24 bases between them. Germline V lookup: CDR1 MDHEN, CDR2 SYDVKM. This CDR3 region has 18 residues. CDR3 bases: TGTGCCAGCAGCCAGGAGGGGAGGTGGGGGGCCTTCCAAGAGACCCAGTACTTC. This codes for CASSQEGRWGAFQETQYF.

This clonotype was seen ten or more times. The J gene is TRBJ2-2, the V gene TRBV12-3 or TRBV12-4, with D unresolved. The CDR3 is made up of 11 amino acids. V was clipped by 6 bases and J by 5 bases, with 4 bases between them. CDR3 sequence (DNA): TGTGCCAGCAGCTGGACCGGGGAGCTGTTTTTT. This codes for CASSWTGELFF.

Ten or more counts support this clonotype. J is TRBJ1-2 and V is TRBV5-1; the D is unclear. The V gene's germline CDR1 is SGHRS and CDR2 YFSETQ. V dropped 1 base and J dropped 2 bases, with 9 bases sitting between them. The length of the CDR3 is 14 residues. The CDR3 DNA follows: TGCGCCAGCAGCTTGTTGGACGGAAACTATGGCTACACCTTC. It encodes CASSLLDGNYGYTF.

CDR3 residues: CASSTGQGSNQPQHF. The CDR3 DNA is TGTGCCAGCAGCACGGGACAGGGAAGCAATCAGCCCCAGCATTTT. The chain is built from TRBV9 and TRBJ1-5, with 9 positions matching TRBD1. The CDR3 is 15 amino acids. Per the germline V gene, CDR1 is SGDLS and CDR2 is YYNGEE. Trimming at V came to 4 bases and at J to 1 base, leaving 3 bases not matched to a gene.

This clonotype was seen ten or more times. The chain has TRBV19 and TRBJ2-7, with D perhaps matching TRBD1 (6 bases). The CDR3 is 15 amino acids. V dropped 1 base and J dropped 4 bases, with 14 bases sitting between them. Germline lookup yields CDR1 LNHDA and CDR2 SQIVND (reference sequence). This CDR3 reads CASSIGPGERYEQYF. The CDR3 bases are TGTGCCAGTAGTATAGGCCCAGGGGAGAGATACGAGCAGTACTTC.

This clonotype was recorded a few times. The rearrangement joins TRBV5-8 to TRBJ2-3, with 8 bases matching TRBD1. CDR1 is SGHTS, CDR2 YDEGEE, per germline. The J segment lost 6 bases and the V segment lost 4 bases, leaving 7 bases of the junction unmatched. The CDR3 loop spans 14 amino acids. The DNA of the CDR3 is TGTGCCAGCAGCCCCGGACAGGGTTTCGATACGCAGTATTTT. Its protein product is CASSPGQGFDTQYF.

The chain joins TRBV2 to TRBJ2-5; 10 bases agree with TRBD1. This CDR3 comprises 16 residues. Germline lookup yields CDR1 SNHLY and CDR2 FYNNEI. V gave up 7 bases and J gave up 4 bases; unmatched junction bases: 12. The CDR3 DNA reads TGTGCCAGCACGGGGGACAGGGGCCTTGGGGGAGAGACCCAGTACTTC. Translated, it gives CASTGDRGLGGETQYF.

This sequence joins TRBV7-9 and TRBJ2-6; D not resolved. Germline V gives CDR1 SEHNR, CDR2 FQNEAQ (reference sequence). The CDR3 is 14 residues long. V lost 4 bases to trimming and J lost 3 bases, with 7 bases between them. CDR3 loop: CASSSSGGANVLTF. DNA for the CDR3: TGTGCCAGCAGCTCGTCGGGTGGGGCCAACGTCCTGACTTTC. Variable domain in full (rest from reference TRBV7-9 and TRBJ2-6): DTGVSQNPRHKITKRGQNVTFRCDPISEHNRLYWYRQTLGQGPEFLTYFQNEAQLEKSRLLSDRFSAERPKGSFSTLEIQRTEQGDSAMYLCASSSSGGANVLTFGAGSRLTVL.

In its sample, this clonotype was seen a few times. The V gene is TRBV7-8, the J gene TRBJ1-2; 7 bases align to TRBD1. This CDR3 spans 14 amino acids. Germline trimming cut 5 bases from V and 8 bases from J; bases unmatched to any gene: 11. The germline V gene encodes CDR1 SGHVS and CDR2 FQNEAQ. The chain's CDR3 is CASSQPRQGKGYTF. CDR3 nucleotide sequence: TGTGCCAGCAGCCAGCCTAGACAGGGAAAAGGCTACACCTTC.

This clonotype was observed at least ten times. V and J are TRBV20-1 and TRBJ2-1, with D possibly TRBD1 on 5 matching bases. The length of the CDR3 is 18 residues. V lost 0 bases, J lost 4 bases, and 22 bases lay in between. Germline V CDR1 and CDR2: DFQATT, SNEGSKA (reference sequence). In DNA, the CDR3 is TGCAGTGCTAGAGATCTTTCGGCACAGCGAAGGGGTTACAATGAGCAGTTCTTC. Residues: CSARDLSAQRRGYNEQFF.

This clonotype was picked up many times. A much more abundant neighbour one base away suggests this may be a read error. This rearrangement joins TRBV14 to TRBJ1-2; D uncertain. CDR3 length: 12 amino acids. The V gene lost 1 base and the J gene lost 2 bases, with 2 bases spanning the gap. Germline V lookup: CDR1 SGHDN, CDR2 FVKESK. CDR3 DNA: TGTGCCAGCAGCCAAGCCAACTATGGCTACACCTTC. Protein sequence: CASSQANYGYTF.

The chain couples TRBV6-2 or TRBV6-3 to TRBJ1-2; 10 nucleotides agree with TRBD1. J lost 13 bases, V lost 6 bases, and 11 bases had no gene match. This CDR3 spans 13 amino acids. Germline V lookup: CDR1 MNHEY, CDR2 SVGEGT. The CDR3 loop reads CASREPGQGSATF. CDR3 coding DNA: TGTGCCAGCAGGGAACCGGGACAGGGGTCGGCCACCTTC.

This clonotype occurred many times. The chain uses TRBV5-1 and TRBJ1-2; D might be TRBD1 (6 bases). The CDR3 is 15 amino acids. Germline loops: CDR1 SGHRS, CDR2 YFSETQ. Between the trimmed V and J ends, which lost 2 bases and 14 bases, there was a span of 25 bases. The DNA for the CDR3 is TGCGCCAGCAGCTTCCAACGTCCTACACAGGGTCCGAGTACCTTC. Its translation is CASSFQRPTQGPSTF. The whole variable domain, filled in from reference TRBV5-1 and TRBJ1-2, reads KAGVTQTPRYLIKTRGQQVTLSCSPISGHRSVSWYQQTPGQGLQFLFEYFSETQRNKGNFPGRFSGRQFSNSRSEMNVSTLELGDSALYLCASSFQRPTQGPSTFGSGTRLTVV.

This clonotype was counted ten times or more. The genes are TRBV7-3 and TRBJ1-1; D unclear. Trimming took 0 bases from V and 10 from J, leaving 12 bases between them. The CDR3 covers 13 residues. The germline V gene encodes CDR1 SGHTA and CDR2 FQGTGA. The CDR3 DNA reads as TGTGCCAGCAGCTTAACGGGCCGCGAAGGAGCTTTCTTT. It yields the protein CASSLTGREGAFF.